This is a list of T cell receptor beta chains from one sample in a study of vaccination and CD4 T cells after COVID-19. Via MiXCR, TCRdb re-called the PCR reads, giving one row per CDR3 protein. The sample lists approximately 15,000 distinct CDR3 sequences; approximately 48% were seen once. No cognate antigen is known for these TCRs. Sequenced material: CD4+ T cells from blood, cultured in vitro, taken before SARS-CoV-2 vaccination. These receptors came from a human donor who had recovered from COVID-19. CDR3s include the opening cysteine and the closing phenylalanine or tryptophan. D genes are given only for firm matches. Size tells how often a clone was seen (once, few, many) or the class of an expanded clone, and some rows leave it out.

j_call: TRBJ1-2
d_call: TRBD1
clone_size: .
v_call: TRBV19
cdr3_nt: TGTGCCAGTAGTATCGGGACAGTGACCTATGGCTACACCTTC
cdr3_aa: CASSIGTVTYGYTF

j_call: TRBJ1-2
d_call: TRBD1
clone_size: once
v_call: TRBV28
cdr3_nt: TGTGCCAGCAGTACCGGGACAGGGATCCATGGCTACACCTTC
cdr3_aa: CASSTGTGIHGYTF

j_call: TRBJ2-7
d_call: TRBD1
clone_size: .
v_call: TRBV6-1
cdr3_nt: TGTGCCAGCAGACCCGGGACAGGTACCCACGAGCAGTACTTC
cdr3_aa: CASRPGTGTHEQYF

j_call: TRBJ2-3
d_call: .
clone_size: .
v_call: TRBV7-2
cdr3_nt: TGTGCCAGCAGCCCGCCAGGGTCCCGCACAGATACGCAGTATTTT
cdr3_aa: CASSPPGSRTDTQYF

j_call: TRBJ1-1
d_call: TRBD1
clone_size: .
v_call: TRBV19
cdr3_nt: TGTGCCAGTAGTATCACAGGGGAGTTTGAAGCTTTCTTT
cdr3_aa: CASSITGEFEAFF

j_call: TRBJ1-2
d_call: TRBD1
clone_size: few
v_call: TRBV20-1
cdr3_nt: TGCAGTGCTAGAGCTGCAGGGGGCGACTATGGCTACACCTTC
cdr3_aa: CSARAAGGDYGYTF

j_call: TRBJ1-2
d_call: .
clone_size: few
v_call: TRBV6-2/TRBV6-3
cdr3_nt: TGTGCCAGCAGTTACCCCTCCCGAGGGTCCGCTTCCTATGGCTACACCTTC
cdr3_aa: CASSYPSRGSASYGYTF

j_call: TRBJ1-2
d_call: .
clone_size: .
v_call: TRBV19
cdr3_nt: TGTGCCAGTAGTATTGGGGGTAGCTATGGCTACACCTTC
cdr3_aa: CASSIGGSYGYTF

j_call: TRBJ1-1
d_call: .
clone_size: few
v_call: TRBV7-6
cdr3_nt: TGTGCCAGCAGCTTAGCGGGGGCCAACACTGAAGCTTTCTTT
cdr3_aa: CASSLAGANTEAFF

j_call: TRBJ1-1
d_call: .
clone_size: .
v_call: TRBV7-2
cdr3_nt: TGTGCCAGCAGCTTAGCAATGAACACTGAAGCTTTCTTT
cdr3_aa: CASSLAMNTEAFF

j_call: TRBJ2-1
d_call: TRBD2
clone_size: .
v_call: TRBV19
cdr3_nt: TGTGCCAGTAGCGTAGCGGGGTACAATGAGCAGTTCTTC
cdr3_aa: CASSVAGYNEQFF

j_call: TRBJ1-5
d_call: TRBD1
clone_size: few
v_call: TRBV27
cdr3_nt: TGTGCCAGCAGCTTGAAGACCGGGACAGTCTATCCGGAAAGCAATCAGCCCCAGCATTTT
cdr3_aa: CASSLKTGTVYPESNQPQHF

j_call: TRBJ1-6
d_call: .
clone_size: few
v_call: TRBV19
cdr3_nt: TGTGCCAGTAGAGAAAGGGGAGATTCACCCCTCCACTTT
cdr3_aa: CASRERGDSPLHF

j_call: TRBJ2-7
d_call: .
clone_size: .
v_call: TRBV20-1
cdr3_nt: TGCAGTGCCAAGAATACAGGGACCTACGAGCAGTACTTC
cdr3_aa: CSAKNTGTYEQYF

j_call: TRBJ2-7
d_call: TRBD2
clone_size: .
v_call: TRBV20-1
cdr3_nt: TGCAGTGCTCGGAATCGGACTAGCGGGACCTACGAGCAGTACTTC
cdr3_aa: CSARNRTSGTYEQYF

j_call: TRBJ2-3
d_call: .
clone_size: .
v_call: TRBV6-4
cdr3_nt: TGTGCCAGCAGTGTGGAGGATACAGATACGCAGTATTTT
cdr3_aa: CASSVEDTDTQYF

j_call: TRBJ1-1
d_call: .
clone_size: .
v_call: TRBV19
cdr3_nt: TGTGCCAGTAGTGGGGGGCTCGTGAACACTGAAGCTTTCTTT
cdr3_aa: CASSGGLVNTEAFF

j_call: TRBJ2-6
d_call: TRBD1
clone_size: few
v_call: TRBV2
cdr3_nt: TGTGCCAGCGGTCTAGACAGGGAAGAAATCTCTGGGGCCAACGTCCTGACTTTC
cdr3_aa: CASGLDREEISGANVLTF

j_call: TRBJ2-1
d_call: .
clone_size: .
v_call: TRBV15
cdr3_nt: TGTGCCACCAGCAGACCGGAGGCGGCGAACAATGAGCAGTTCTTC
cdr3_aa: CATSRPEAANNEQFF

j_call: TRBJ1-1
d_call: .
clone_size: .
v_call: TRBV20-1
cdr3_nt: TGCAGTGCTCACAGGGAAGGGGCTGAAGCTTTCTTT
cdr3_aa: CSAHREGAEAFF

j_call: TRBJ2-5
d_call: .
clone_size: .
v_call: TRBV7-2
cdr3_nt: TGTGCCAGCAGCTTCATGACAGGGACTAGGGAGACCCAGTACTTC
cdr3_aa: CASSFMTGTRETQYF

j_call: TRBJ2-2
d_call: .
clone_size: .
v_call: TRBV27
cdr3_nt: TGTGCCAGCAGTTTAGGGGGGCGTCGAGACACCGGGGAGCTGTTTTTT
cdr3_aa: CASSLGGRRDTGELFF

j_call: TRBJ2-5
d_call: TRBD2
clone_size: few
v_call: TRBV6-5
cdr3_nt: TGTGCCAGCAGTTACGGGGGGGGTATCGGGACCCAGTACTTC
cdr3_aa: CASSYGGGIGTQYF

j_call: TRBJ2-3
d_call: .
clone_size: .
v_call: TRBV19
cdr3_nt: TGTGCCACCCGGGGGGATACGCAGTATTTT
cdr3_aa: CATRGDTQYF

j_call: TRBJ2-1
d_call: TRBD2
clone_size: once
v_call: TRBV27
cdr3_nt: TGTGCCAGCAGTTTCGAAGCGGGAGGGCCTAATGAGCAGTTCTTC
cdr3_aa: CASSFEAGGPNEQFF